What follows is one T cell receptor beta chain and its context. No cognate antigen has been identified for it. No per-base quality is available; no much larger clone lies one base away. Preparation of the library involved the immunoSEQ multiplex PCR assay. TCRdb re-hosts the immuneACCESS table, in-frame sequences only. Its copies lack some clones; in the studies checked, an unresolved V gene accounts for under half of them, and the cause for the rest is not known. This sample is represented by 80,000 or so clones; roughly 86% of them were singletons. Around 5.4% of the sample goes to the ten largest clones. The sample belongs to a study of control samples from healthy donors and cancer patients (dated by TCRdb to about 2020). The germline V gene specifies SGHTA as CDR1 and FQGNSA as CDR2. V was cut back by 0 bases and J by 6 bases, leaving a gap of 8 bases between them. The CDR3 spans 13 residues, from the cysteine through the phenylalanine. Left in the record is the CDR3 DNA by itself, 39 bases read in frame from the first base.

The TCR comes from a man aged 45-65 years in good health. The specimen was blood. This receptor chain uses TRBV7-2 and TRBJ1-1; TRBD1 is perhaps the D gene, given 5 matching bases. The nucleotide sequence is TGTGCCAGCAGCTTAGCGGAAGGGGCTGAAGCTTTCTTT. It translates as CASSLAEGAEAFF.